This T cell receptor (beta chain) is drawn from a study of cytomegalovirus exposure and HLA in healthy donors. 60 Vbeta and 13 Jbeta primers were used in PCR. Profiling relied on immunoSEQ multiplex PCR, and the TCRdb table lists in-frame clones only, not all of them. The table shows about 130,000 clones, with more than 75% occurring only once. Notes on this clone: Antigen unknown.

Losses at the gene ends were 4 bases for V and 6 bases for J; bases not matched to a gene: 7. This CDR3 contains 14 residues. Germline-derived CDR1 and CDR2 are SGHDT and YYEEEE. Study-wide findings and caveats: The likely explanation for a cluster of highly shared sequence variants was sequencing artifact. The analysis excluded some indistinguishable V segments, including TRBV6-2 and TRBV6-3. Association of a missense DCLRE1C variant with TCR beta V- and J-gene trimming was reported in a later analysis.

The chain has TRBV5-6 and TRBJ2-7; TRBD1 aligns across 10 bases. The receptor's source is a woman aged 45 to 65 in good health and CMV-seropositive. The sample was PBMCs. The CDR3 is CASSAWDRGAEQYF. In DNA, the CDR3 is TGTGCCAGCAGCGCCTGGGACAGGGGAGCCGAGCAGTACTTC.